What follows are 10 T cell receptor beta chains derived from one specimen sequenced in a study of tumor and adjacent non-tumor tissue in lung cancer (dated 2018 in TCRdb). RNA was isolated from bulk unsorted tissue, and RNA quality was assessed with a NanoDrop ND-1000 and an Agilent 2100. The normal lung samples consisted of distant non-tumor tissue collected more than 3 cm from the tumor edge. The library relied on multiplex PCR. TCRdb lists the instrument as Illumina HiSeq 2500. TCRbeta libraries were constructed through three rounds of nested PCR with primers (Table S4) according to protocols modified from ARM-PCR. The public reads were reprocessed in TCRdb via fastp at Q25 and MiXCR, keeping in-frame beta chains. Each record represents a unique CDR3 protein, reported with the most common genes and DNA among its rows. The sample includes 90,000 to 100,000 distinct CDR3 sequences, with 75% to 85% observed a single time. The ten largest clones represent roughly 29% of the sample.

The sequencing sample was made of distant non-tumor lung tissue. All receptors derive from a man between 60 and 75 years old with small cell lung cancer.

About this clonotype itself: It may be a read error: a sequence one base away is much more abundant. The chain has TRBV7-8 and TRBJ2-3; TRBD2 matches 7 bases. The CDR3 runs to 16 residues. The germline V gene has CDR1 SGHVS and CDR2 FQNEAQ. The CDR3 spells CGSSLAGIASTDTQYF. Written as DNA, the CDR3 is TGTGGCAGCAGCTTAGCGGGTATTGCTAGCACAGATACGCAGTATTTT.

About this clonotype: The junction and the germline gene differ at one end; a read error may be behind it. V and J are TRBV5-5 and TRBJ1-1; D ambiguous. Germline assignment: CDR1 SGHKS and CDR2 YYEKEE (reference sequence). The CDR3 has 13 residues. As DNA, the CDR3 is TGTGCCAGCAGCTTGTCATCCAACACTGAAGCTCTCTTT. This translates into CASSLSSNTEALF.

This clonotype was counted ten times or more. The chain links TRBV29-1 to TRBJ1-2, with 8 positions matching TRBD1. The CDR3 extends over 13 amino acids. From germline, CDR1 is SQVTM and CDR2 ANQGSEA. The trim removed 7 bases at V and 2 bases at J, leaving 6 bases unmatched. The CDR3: CSAQGARNYGYTF. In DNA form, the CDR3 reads TGCAGCGCTCAGGGGGCGCGGAACTATGGCTACACCTTC.

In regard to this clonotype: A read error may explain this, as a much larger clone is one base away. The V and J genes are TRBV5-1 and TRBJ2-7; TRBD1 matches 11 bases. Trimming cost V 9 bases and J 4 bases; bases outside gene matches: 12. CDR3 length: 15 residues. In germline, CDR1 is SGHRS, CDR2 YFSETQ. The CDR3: CAISPWTGGLYEQYF. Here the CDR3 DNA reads TGCGCCATCTCTCCTTGGACAGGGGGCCTATACGAGCAGTACTTC.

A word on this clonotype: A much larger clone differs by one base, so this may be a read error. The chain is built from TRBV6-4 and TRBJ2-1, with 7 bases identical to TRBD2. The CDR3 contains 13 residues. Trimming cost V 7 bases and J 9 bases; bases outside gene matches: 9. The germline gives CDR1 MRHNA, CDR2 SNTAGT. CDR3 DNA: TGTGCCAGCATTGAGGGAGGGGAGACTGAGCAGTTCTTC. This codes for CASIEGGETEQFF.

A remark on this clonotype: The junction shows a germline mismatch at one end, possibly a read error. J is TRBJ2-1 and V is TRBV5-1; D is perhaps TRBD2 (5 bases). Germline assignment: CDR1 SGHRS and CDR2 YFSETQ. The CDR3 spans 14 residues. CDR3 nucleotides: TGCGCCAGCAGCTTGGTCCTAGCTCGCGTTGAGCAATTCTTC. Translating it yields CASSLVLARVEQFF.

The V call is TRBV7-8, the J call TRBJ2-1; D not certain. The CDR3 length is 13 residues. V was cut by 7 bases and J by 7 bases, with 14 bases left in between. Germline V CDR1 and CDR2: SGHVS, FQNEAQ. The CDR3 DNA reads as TGTGCCAGCATCGACACGAAGACTAATGAGCAGTTCTTC. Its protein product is CASIDTKTNEQFF.

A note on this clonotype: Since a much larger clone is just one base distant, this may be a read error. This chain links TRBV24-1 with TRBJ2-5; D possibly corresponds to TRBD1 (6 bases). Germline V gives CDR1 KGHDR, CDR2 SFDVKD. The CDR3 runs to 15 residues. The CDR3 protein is CVTSDFLGAQETQYF. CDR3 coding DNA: TGTGTCACCAGTGATTTCCTGGGGGCCCAAGAGACCCAGTACTTC.

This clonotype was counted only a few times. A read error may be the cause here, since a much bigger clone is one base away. CDR3 nucleotides: TGTGCCAGCAATACTAATAGCGGGAGAGGCGACAATGAGCAGTTCTTC. Residues: CASNTNSGRGDNEQFF. V gene TRBV12-3 or TRBV12-4 combines with J gene TRBJ2-1; 9 nucleotides agree with TRBD2. V was clipped by 7 bases and J by 5 bases; unmatched bases: 12. The CDR3 has 16 amino acids.

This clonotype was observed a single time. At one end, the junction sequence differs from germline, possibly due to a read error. The CDR3: CASSFPTEVRNEHFF. The CDR3 nucleotides are TGTGCCAGCAGCTTTCCAACGGAAGTCCGTAACGAGCATTTCTTC. This chain links TRBV11-2 with TRBJ2-7; D gene ambiguous. Per the germline V gene, CDR1 is SGHAT and CDR2 is FQNNGV. The CDR3 has 15 amino acids.